This TCR beta chain was identified during a study of CXCR3-negative and CXCR3-positive naive CD8 T cells. The libraries of TRB cDNA were prepared using 5' RACE with UMI labels. One entry per CDR3 protein, without DNA, is what TCRdb gives after re-calling the 5' RACE reads. The sample holds 70,000 to 95,000 distinct CDR3 sequences. The clonotype comes from a human donor in good health. Some clones in this sample may be carry-over from other donors' samples. Sample: naive CXCR3- CD8+ T cells from blood. Subset denoted: CD45RO-CCR7+CD27+CD95- naive CD8+ T cells lacking CXCR3 (TNR3-).

CDR3 residues: CSVEGGDSGRIEAFF. The V and J genes are TRBV29-1 and TRBJ1-1; TCRdb calls TRBD1, which cannot be checked without DNA. Germline assignment: CDR1 SQVTM and CDR2 ANQGSEA. The length of the CDR3 is 15 residues. The full variable domain, in which reference TRBV29-1 and TRBJ1-1 provide the parts outside the CDR3, is SAVISQKPSRDICQRGTSLTIQCQVDSQVTMMFWYRQQPGQSLTLIATANQGSEATYESGFVIDKFPISRPNLTFSTLTVSNMSPEDSSIYLCSVEGGDSGRIEAFFGQGTRLTVV.